This T cell receptor (beta chain) was captured by sequencing in a study of T-cell memory formation after mild COVID-19. Findings and caveats of the study: Later expanders leaned CD4+, whereas clones that contracted between day 15 and 85 were balanced CD4/CD8.

TCRdb re-called the 5' RACE reads with MiXCR, one entry per CDR3 protein. The sample includes approximately 260,000 distinct CDR3 sequences, 15% to 20% of them seen just once. This clonotype showed up just a few times. As yet, its antigen is unknown. This CDR3 has 16 residues. Germline V gene sequence: CDR1 SGHVS, CDR2 FNYEAQ. V was shortened by 1 base and J by 7 bases, with 14 bases between the two germline ends. The rearrangement joins TRBV7-6 to TRBJ1-6, with D perhaps TRBD1 (5 bases). The receptor was isolated from a man between 18 and 35 years old who had mild COVID-19 (a few samples of this study predate the infection). Cell type and time point are not known. Sequenced material: PBMCs or a T cell subset sorted from them (not recorded which). The CDR3 DNA is TGTGCCAGCAGCTTAGAGGCAGGGAGTCGGAATTCACCCCTCCACTTT. Encoded protein: CASSLEAGSRNSPLHF.